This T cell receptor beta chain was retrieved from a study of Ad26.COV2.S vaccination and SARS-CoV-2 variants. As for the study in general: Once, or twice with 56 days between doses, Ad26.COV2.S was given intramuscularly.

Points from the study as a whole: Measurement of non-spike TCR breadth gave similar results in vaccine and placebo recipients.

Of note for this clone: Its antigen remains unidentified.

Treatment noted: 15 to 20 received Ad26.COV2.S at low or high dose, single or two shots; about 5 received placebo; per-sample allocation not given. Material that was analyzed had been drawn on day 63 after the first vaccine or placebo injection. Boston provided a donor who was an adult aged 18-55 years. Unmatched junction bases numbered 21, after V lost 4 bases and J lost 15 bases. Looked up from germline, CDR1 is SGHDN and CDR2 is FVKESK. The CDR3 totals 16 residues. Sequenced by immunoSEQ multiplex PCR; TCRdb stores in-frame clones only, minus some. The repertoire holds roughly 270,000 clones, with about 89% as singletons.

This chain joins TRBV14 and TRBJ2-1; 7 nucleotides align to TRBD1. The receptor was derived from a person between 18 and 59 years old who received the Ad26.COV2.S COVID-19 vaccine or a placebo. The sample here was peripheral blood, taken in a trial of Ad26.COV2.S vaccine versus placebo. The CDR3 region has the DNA TGTGCCAGCAGCCCAACCCCCGGGACAGACATTTCCAACCGGTTCTTC. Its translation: CASSPTPGTDISNRFF.